Shown below are 22 T cell receptor beta chains from a single sample sequenced in a study of tumor-infiltrating lymphocytes in oesophageal squamous cell carcinoma. TCRdb reprocessed the PCR reads with MiXCR, giving one entry per CDR3 protein. The table has about 11,000 distinct CDR3 sequences, around 51% seen once; the top ten hold about 22%. What was sequenced was esophageal tumor tissue. These TCRs come from a male donor with esophageal squamous cell carcinoma.

The chain combines TRBV28 with TRBJ2-5; D possibly corresponds to TRBD2 (6 bases). The J call may be incorrect, as the DNA end agrees better with TRBJ2-1. The CDR3 consists of 14 residues. Germline loops: CDR1 MDHEN, CDR2 SYDVKM. The CDR3 is CASSVIGSGNEQFF. The CDR3 nucleotides read TGTGCCAGCAGTGTAATAGGGAGCGGGAATGAGCAGTTCTTC.

As regards this clonotype: No conserved phenylalanine or tryptophan ends this CDR3, so it is likely a read error. The DNA is left out, because the CDR3 cannot be placed on it with certainty; the CDR3 is given as TCRdb lists it. The CDR3 spells CASSLDRTGVDEQYFGA. The rearrangement uses TRBV7-8 and TRBJ2-6; the table's D call TRBD1 went unverified against the DNA. In germline, CDR1 is SGHVS, CDR2 FQNEAQ. The CDR3 sequence runs 17 residues, both termini included.

The chain joins TRBV12-3 or TRBV12-4 to TRBJ2-1; 11 bases fit TRBD2. Germline trimming cut 5 bases from V and 0 bases from J; bases unmatched to any gene: 6. The CDR3 extends over 17 amino acids. The CDR3 DNA is TGTGCCAGCAGTCCCAATAGCGGGAGGGCCTCCTACAATGAGCAGTTCTTC. Its protein is CASSPNSGRASYNEQFF.

The chain carries TRBV20-1 and TRBJ1-5, with D perhaps TRBD1 (6 bases). CDR3 length equals 13 residues. V shed 1 base and J shed 5 bases, with 9 bases lying between them. Germline V lookup: CDR1 DFQATT, CDR2 SNEGSKA (reference sequence). DNA for the CDR3: TGCAGTGCTAGAGCCAGGGGAGATCAGCCCCAGCATTTT. The encoded protein is CSARARGDQPQHF.

J is TRBJ2-2 and V is TRBV9; TRBD2 might be the D (5 bases). CDR1 SGDLS and CDR2 YYNGEE come from the germline V gene. The CDR3 extends over 16 amino acids. Trimming pared 4 bases from V and 2 bases from J, leaving 15 bases between. CDR3 DNA: TGTGCCAGCAGCCTCGTAGGAGGCAGAAACACCGGGGAGCTGTTTTTT. Amino acids: CASSLVGGRNTGELFF. Variable domain in full (rest from reference TRBV9 and TRBJ2-2): DSGVTQTPKHLITATGQRVTLRCSPRSGDLSVYWYQQSLDQGLQFLIQYYNGEERAKGNILERFSAQQFPDLHSELNLSSLELGDSALYFCASSLVGGRNTGELFFGEGSRLTVL.

The rearrangement uses TRBV6-4 and TRBJ2-3; D is possibly TRBD2 (6 bases). The V gene lost 5 bases and the J gene lost 0 bases, with 6 bases spanning the gap. Germline CDR1 reads MRHNA; CDR2 reads SNTAGT. CDR3 length: 13 residues. The CDR3, as DNA: TGTGCCAGCAGTAGCGGGAGCACAGATACGCAGTATTTT. Protein: CASSSGSTDTQYF.

This clonotype counts as medium-sized. This chain connects TRBV6-6 to TRBJ1-1; unclear D gene. Looked up from germline, CDR1 is MNHNY and CDR2 is SVGAGI (reference sequence). There are 14 residues in the CDR3. V dropped 2 bases and J dropped 3 bases, with 10 bases sitting between them. CDR3 in DNA: TGTGCCAGCAGTTACCGCAACATGGACACTGAAGCTTTCTTT. Translation gives CASSYRNMDTEAFF.

This clonotype was seen repeatedly, ten times or more. The CDR3 here is CASSLYSGTYNEQFF. Here the CDR3 DNA reads TGTGCCAGCAGCTTATACTCCGGAACCTACAATGAGCAGTTCTTC. J is TRBJ2-1 and V is TRBV7-2, with D hard to call. Germline CDR1 is SGHTA and CDR2 is FQGNSA. The CDR3 sequence is 15 residues long. V dropped 2 bases and J dropped 2 bases, with 10 bases sitting between them.

The V call is TRBV7-2, the J call TRBJ2-4; TRBD2 matches 13 bases. TRBJ2-1 explains the end of the DNA better; the J call may be wrong. The length of the CDR3 is 16 residues. Germline CDR1 is SGHTA and CDR2 is FQGNSA. The CDR3 nucleotides read TGTGCCAGCAGCGGAAGCGGACTAGCGGGAGCCCACGAGCAGTTCTTC. Protein sequence: CASSGSGLAGAHEQFF.

The CDR3 bases are TGTGCCAGCAGTGAAGACGGGGGGTCCTACAATGAGCAGTTCTTC. Its translation is CASSEDGGSYNEQFF. This sequence joins TRBV6-1 and TRBJ2-5; 7 bases are a match to TRBD2. The DNA end is more similar to TRBJ2-1, so the J call may be wrong. In germline, CDR1 is MNHNS, CDR2 SASEGT. The CDR3 is 15 residues long.

This clonotype is medium-sized (0.01 to 0.1%) by share. This chain connects TRBV28 to TRBJ2-3; maybe TRBD2 (5 bases). CDR1 is MDHEN and CDR2 is SYDVKM in the germline V gene. The CDR3 is 15 residues long. V gave up 3 bases and J gave up 3 bases, with 13 bases separating them. Here the CDR3 reads CASSFPSPGTDTQYF. CDR3 sequence (DNA): TGTGCCAGCAGTTTCCCTAGCCCTGGAACAGATACGCAGTATTTT.

The chain combines TRBV18 with TRBJ2-5; either TRBD1 or TRBD2 may fit D (5 bases each). Germline V lookup: CDR1 KGHSH, CDR2 LQKENI. The CDR3 is 13 residues long. Trimming removed 2 bases from V and 11 bases from J, with 15 bases in between. This chain's CDR3 is CASSPMRGHEQYF. The CDR3 DNA sequence: TGTGCCAGCTCACCAATGAGGGGCCATGAGCAGTACTTC.

The chain couples TRBV7-6 to TRBJ2-1; 14 nucleotides line up with TRBD2. TRBJ2-7 matches the DNA end more closely, so the J call is doubtful. Per the germline V gene, CDR1 is SGHVS and CDR2 is FNYEAQ. CDR3 size: 16 residues. CDR3 DNA: TGTGCCAGCAGCCCGAAGACTAGCGGGGGGGTCTACGAGCAGTACTTC. Translation: CASSPKTSGGVYEQYF.

V usage is TRBV7-6 and J usage is TRBJ2-6; 8 bases fit TRBD1. V was pared by 4 bases and J by 4 bases, with 3 bases of the junction left unmatched. Germline V lookup: CDR1 SGHVS, CDR2 FNYEAQ. The CDR3 sequence is 15 residues long. This chain's CDR3 is CASSSRGLGANVLTF. The CDR3 DNA is TGTGCCAGCAGCTCCAGGGGGCTAGGGGCCAACGTCCTGACTTTC. Using reference TRBV7-6 and TRBJ2-6 for the parts outside the CDR3, the full variable domain is GAGVSQSPRYKVTKRGQDVALRCDPISGHVSLYWYRQALGQGPEFLTYFNYEAQQDKSGLPNDRFSAERPEGSISTLTIQRTEQRDSAMYRCASSSRGLGANVLTFGAGSRLTVL.

The chain combines TRBV7-6 with TRBJ2-7; D could derive from TRBD1 or TRBD2 (6 bases each). The CDR3 runs to 15 residues. Deletions cut 5 bases from V and 0 bases from J, with 14 bases between. CDR1 is SGHVS and CDR2 is FNYEAQ in the germline V gene. The CDR3 sequence is CASSAGHWSSYEQYF. The CDR3 DNA is TGTGCCAGCAGCGCGGGACATTGGAGCTCCTACGAGCAGTACTTC. Full variable domain (rest looked up from reference TRBV7-6 and TRBJ2-7): GAGVSQSPRYKVTKRGQDVALRCDPISGHVSLYWYRQALGQGPEFLTYFNYEAQQDKSGLPNDRFSAERPEGSISTLTIQRTEQRDSAMYRCASSAGHWSSYEQYFGPGTRLTVT.

This clonotype came up many times. The J gene is TRBJ2-1, the V gene TRBV19, with TRBD2 matching 15 bases. The V segment lost 7 bases and the J segment 7 bases; nucleotides outside the gene matches: 11. Germline V lookup: CDR1 LNHDA, CDR2 SQIVND (reference sequence). The CDR3 loop spans 17 amino acids. The CDR3 region has the DNA TGTGCCAGTAATGAATGGGGACTAGCGGGAGGATGGAATGAGCAGTTCTTC. Encoded protein: CASNEWGLAGGWNEQFF.

This clonotype has just a few counts. V is TRBV7-2 and J is TRBJ2-5, with 10 bases matching TRBD1. With V trimmed by 5 bases and J by 0 bases, 6 bases remained unmatched. CDR3 size: 16 residues. CDR1 is SGHTA and CDR2 is FQGNSA in the germline V gene. Here the CDR3 reads CASSPRQGAYQETQYF. DNA for the CDR3: TGTGCCAGCAGCCCTAGACAGGGGGCATACCAAGAGACCCAGTACTTC.

V gene TRBV12-3 or TRBV12-4 combines with J gene TRBJ2-6, with 11 positions matching TRBD1. The CDR3 has 16 amino acids. The junction had 5 bases not matched to a gene; V was cut back by 10 bases and J by 0 bases. Here the CDR3 DNA reads TGTGCCACCTCCGGGACAGGGGGCTCTGGGGCCAACGTCCTGACTTTC. It yields the protein CATSGTGGSGANVLTF.

This clonotype has at least ten counts. The chain recombines TRBV5-1 with TRBJ1-4, with a possible D match to TRBD1 (5 bases). This CDR3 is built from 15 residues. Trimming cost V 7 bases and J 0 bases, with 13 bases left between them. The germline V gene encodes CDR1 SGHRS and CDR2 YFSETQ. This CDR3 reads CASSPPGATNEKLFF. In DNA, the CDR3 is TGCGCCAGCTCACCCCCGGGGGCAACTAATGAAAAACTGTTTTTT.

On this clonotype: A read error is likely, as this CDR3 ends without the conserved phenylalanine or tryptophan. The DNA is omitted, as the CDR3 cannot be located on it reliably, and the CDR3 follows TCRdb's listing. This chain joins TRBV27 and TRBJ1-6; TRBD1 reflects the table's D call only, with no check against the DNA. Germline CDR1 reads MNHEY; CDR2 reads SMNVEV (reference sequence). The length of the CDR3 is 18 amino acids, counting both ends. The CDR3 spells CASSLRGDRGANEQFFGP.

A few counts support this clonotype. The chain employs TRBV7-2 and TRBJ2-6, with D tentatively TRBD1 (5 bases). Germline CDR1 and CDR2: SGHTA and FQGNSA. This CDR3 is built from 17 residues. Trimming stripped 1 base from V and 0 bases from J, with 10 bases between. In DNA, the CDR3 is TGTGCCAGCAGCTTAGTAGGCAGGGCCTCTGGGGCCAACGTCCTGACTTTC. Protein sequence: CASSLVGRASGANVLTF.

This chain uses TRBV7-9 with TRBJ1-6; D is uncertain. The CDR3 sequence is 13 residues long. Germline lookup yields CDR1 SEHNR and CDR2 FQNEAQ (reference sequence). Between the trimmed V and J ends, which lost 3 bases and 9 bases, there was a span of 9 bases. The CDR3 loop reads CASSLDRGSPLHF. The DNA of the CDR3 is TGTGCCAGCAGCTTGGACCGGGGTTCACCCCTCCACTTT.